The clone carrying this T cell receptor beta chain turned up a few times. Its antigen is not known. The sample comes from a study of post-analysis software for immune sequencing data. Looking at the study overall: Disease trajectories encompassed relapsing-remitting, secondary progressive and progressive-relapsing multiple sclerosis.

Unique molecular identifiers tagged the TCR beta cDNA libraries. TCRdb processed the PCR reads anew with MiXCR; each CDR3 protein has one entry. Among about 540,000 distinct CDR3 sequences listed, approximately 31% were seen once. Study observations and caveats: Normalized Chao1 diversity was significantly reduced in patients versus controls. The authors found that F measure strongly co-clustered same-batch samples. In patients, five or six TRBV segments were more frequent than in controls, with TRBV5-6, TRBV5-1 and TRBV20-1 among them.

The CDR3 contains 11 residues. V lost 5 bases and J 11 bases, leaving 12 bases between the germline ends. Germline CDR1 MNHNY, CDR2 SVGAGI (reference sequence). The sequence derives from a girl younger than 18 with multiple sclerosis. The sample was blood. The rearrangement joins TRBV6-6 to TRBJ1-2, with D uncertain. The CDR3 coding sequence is TGTGCCAGCAGTCCGGACTCCGGTTACACCTTC. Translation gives CASSPDSGYTF.